This entry is about one T cell receptor (beta chain). Its antigen is currently unknown. The entry originates in a study of shared clonotypes between healthy human individuals. The CDR3 has 14 residues. The germline V gene has CDR1 MNHEY and CDR2 SVGAGI. Between the trimmed V and J ends, which lost 5 bases and 4 bases, there was a span of 12 bases. Subsets obtained from CD4+ cells comprised CD45RA+ naive and CD45RA-negative memory cells. Study-level findings and limits: An anticipated effect of sequencing depth on clonotype sharing among donors was recognized.

Produced via immunoSEQ multiplex PCR; TCRdb's table is partial and in-frame only. The sample records approximately 2.5 million clones, more than 80% being singletons. V gene TRBV6-5 combines with J gene TRBJ1-5, with no clear D. This TCR was recovered from a man between 18 and 29 years old in good health. Sample: naive CD4+ T cells sorted from blood. Subset noted: CD45RA+ positively selected. The CDR3 here is CASSGVGGNQPQHF. CDR3 nucleotides: TGTGCCAGCAGTGGAGTAGGAGGGAATCAGCCCCAGCATTTT.